The next 20 T cell receptor beta chains were all read from a single sample in a study of blood T cell repertoires in COVID-19. The data were produced by immunoSEQ multiplex PCR, yet TCRdb's version contains in-frame clones alone and is incomplete. The table has some 200,000 clones, about 80% seen once; the top ten hold approximately 2.9%. Sequenced sample: peripheral blood. These receptors all stem from a young woman who had recovered from COVID-19.

The chain carries TRBV4-2 and TRBJ2-7; TRBD2 aligns across 12 bases. The V gene end was trimmed by 3 bases and the J gene end by 1 base; junction bases not matched to a gene: 4. The CDR3 extends over 16 amino acids. The germline V gene encodes CDR1 LGHNA and CDR2 YNFKEQ. The CDR3 sequence is CASSQGGLAGSYEQYF. The CDR3 region has the DNA TGTGCCAGCAGCCAGGGAGGACTAGCGGGATCCTACGAGCAGTACTTC.

The rearrangement links TRBV19 to TRBJ1-5, with 7 bases matching TRBD1. Trimming at V came to 7 bases and at J to 3 bases, leaving 15 bases not matched to a gene. CDR3 length equals 17 residues. Germline CDR1 reads LNHDA; CDR2 reads SQIVND (reference sequence). The CDR3 DNA reads TGTGCCAGTATGGGAGAGGGCTGGGGACAGATCAATCAGCCCCAGCATTTT. This translates into CASMGEGWGQINQPQHF. The full variable domain, rest sourced from reference TRBV19 and TRBJ1-5, is DGGITQSPKYLFRKEGQNVTLSCEQNLNHDAMYWYRQDPGQGLRLIYYSQIVNDFQKGDIAEGYSVSREKKESFPLTVTSAQKNPTAFYLCASMGEGWGQINQPQHFGDGTRLSIL.

For this clone: Other DNA sequences from this sample encode an identical CDR3 as well. The chain links TRBV12-3 or TRBV12-4 to TRBJ1-5; D ambiguous. With 2 bases removed from V and 5 bases from J, the gap between germline ends came to 7 bases. This CDR3 spans 13 amino acids. DNA for the CDR3: TGTGCCAGCAGTTTAACGAGGGATCAGCCCCAGCATTTT. It specifies CASSLTRDQPQHF.

This clone was observed at least ten times. The V call is TRBV20-1, the J call TRBJ2-2, with a possible D match to TRBD2 (5 bases). Germline loops: CDR1 DFQATT, CDR2 SNEGSKA (reference sequence). The CDR3 length is 13 residues. V was cut by 3 bases and J by 3 bases, with 8 bases left in between. The CDR3 spells CSASSGDTGELFF. CDR3 DNA: TGCAGTGCTAGTTCCGGGGACACCGGGGAGCTGTTTTTT.

The gene calls are TRBV24-1 and TRBJ1-2; a possible D gene is TRBD1 (6 bases). The CDR3 is 15 amino acids. V lost 4 bases to trimming and J lost 8 bases, with 19 bases between them. CDR1 KGHDR and CDR2 SFDVKD come from the germline V gene. DNA for the CDR3: TGTGCCACCAGTGACCCCGACAGGCCCCATGAGGGCTACACCTTC. Translated, it gives CATSDPDRPHEGYTF.

The chain couples TRBV7-9 to TRBJ2-1; a weak D match, TRBD2 (7 bases). Trimming cost V 5 bases and J 4 bases, with 18 bases left between them. Per germline, CDR1 SEHNR and CDR2 FQNEAQ (reference sequence). This CDR3 region has 16 residues. The CDR3 DNA reads as TGTGCCAGCAGCCCCAGGGGTCCTAGCGGATACAATGAGCAGTTCTTC. It specifies CASSPRGPSGYNEQFF.

The rearrangement joins TRBV6-2 or TRBV6-3 to TRBJ1-2; D gene ambiguous. V lost 2 bases and J 8 bases, leaving 18 bases between the germline ends. The CDR3 consists of 15 residues. Germline V gene lookup returns CDR1 MNHEY and CDR2 SVGEGT. CDR3 loop: CASSYRSPSLGGYTF. For the CDR3, the DNA is TGTGCCAGCAGTTACAGGTCACCGAGTTTGGGCGGCTACACCTTC.

In nucleotides, the CDR3 is TGTGCCAGTAGTACCGGACAGGGGGCGGTTTATAGCAATCAGCCCCAGCATTTT. Protein: CASSTGQGAVYSNQPQHF. The chain carries TRBV19 and TRBJ1-5; 11 bases line up with TRBD1. Trimming at V came to 4 bases and at J to 0 bases, leaving 8 bases not matched to a gene. This CDR3 contains 18 residues. Germline CDR1 reads LNHDA; CDR2 reads SQIVND (reference sequence).

Of note for this clone: Other DNA sequences from this sample encode an identical CDR3 as well. V and J are TRBV24-1 and TRBJ2-7, with 11 positions matching TRBD2. CDR3 length: 15 residues. The junction had 3 bases not matched to a gene; V was cut back by 3 bases and J by 3 bases. Germline lookup yields CDR1 KGHDR and CDR2 SFDVKD. CDR3 nucleotides: TGTGCCACCAGTGATCCCGGGACTAGCGGCTACGAGCAGTACTTC. This encodes CATSDPGTSGYEQYF.

The chain links TRBV6-1 to TRBJ1-1, with D tentatively TRBD1 (6 bases). The CDR3 extends over 14 amino acids. The V end was cut by 2 bases, the J end by 3 bases, with 10 bases between. Per the germline V gene, CDR1 is MNHNS and CDR2 is SASEGT. For the CDR3, the DNA is TGTGCCAGCAGTGAATGGGCAGGGGACACTGAAGCTTTCTTT. This gives the protein CASSEWAGDTEAFF.

The V and J genes are TRBV19 and TRBJ2-2, with D possibly matching TRBD2 (5 bases). This CDR3 has 15 amino acids. Between the trimmed V and J ends, which lost 6 bases and 9 bases, there was a span of 20 bases. Germline lookup yields CDR1 LNHDA and CDR2 SQIVND (reference sequence). The CDR3 sequence: CASSPIGIVVRELFF. In DNA form, the CDR3 reads TGTGCCAGTAGCCCCATCGGGATTGTCGTTCGGGAGCTGTTTTTT.

The chain combines TRBV30 with TRBJ2-7; a weak D match, TRBD2 (6 bases). The CDR3 has 13 residues. Trimming shortened V by 1 base and J by 0 bases, and 7 bases separated the two germline ends. The germline CDR1 and CDR2 sequences are GTSNPN and SVGIG (reference sequence). The chain's CDR3 is CAWSEDYSYEQYF. The CDR3 DNA reads TGTGCCTGGAGTGAGGACTACTCCTACGAGCAGTACTTC.

The gene calls are TRBV24-1 and TRBJ1-3; D unresolved. V was clipped by 12 bases and J by 3 bases, with 26 bases between them. The CDR3 is 17 amino acids. Per the germline V gene, CDR1 is KGHDR and CDR2 is SFDVKD. CDR3 loop: CAADRASDTSVGNTIYF. CDR3 DNA sequence: TGTGCCGCAGACCGGGCCTCGGATACTAGTGTTGGAAACACCATATATTTT.

This clone was observed a handful of times. The CDR3 DNA reads TGTGCCAGTAGTATCGTGGGACACAACTCCTACAATGAGCAGTTCTTC. Residues: CASSIVGHNSYNEQFF. The gene calls are TRBV19 and TRBJ2-1; D might be TRBD1 (6 bases). The germline V and J ends were trimmed by 3 bases and 0 bases, with 12 bases remaining between them. Germline assignment: CDR1 LNHDA and CDR2 SQIVND (reference sequence). This CDR3 has 16 amino acids.

This clone appeared a single time. This rearrangement joins TRBV10-2 to TRBJ2-1; 12 bases align to TRBD2. This CDR3 region has 15 residues. Per germline, CDR1 WSHSY and CDR2 SAAADI. The trim removed 2 bases at V and 9 bases at J, leaving 5 bases unmatched. This CDR3 reads CASSERASGRGEQFF. The CDR3 DNA sequence: TGCGCCAGCAGTGAGCGAGCTAGCGGGAGGGGTGAGCAGTTCTTC.

The rearrangement joins TRBV5-1 to TRBJ2-7; no clear D. Germline CDR1 and CDR2: SGHRS and YFSETQ. Trimming cost V 7 bases and J 6 bases, with 8 bases left between them. This CDR3 is built from 10 residues. The CDR3 loop is CASSRGEQYF. CDR3 nucleotide sequence: TGCGCCAGCTCCCGAGGCGAGCAGTACTTC.

The chain couples TRBV19 to TRBJ2-5, with 8 bases lining up with TRBD1. This CDR3 spans 13 amino acids. CDR1 and CDR2 (germline): LNHDA, SQIVND (reference sequence). V lost 3 bases to trimming and J lost 3 bases; unmatched junction nucleotides: 0. Written as DNA, the CDR3 is TGTGCCAGTAGTATGGACAGGGAAGAGACCCAGTACTTC. Translating gives CASSMDREETQYF.

The CDR3 nucleotides read TGTGCCAGCAGTCCAGAGGCAGGGGGCGGGAACGAGCAGTACTTC. The encoded protein is CASSPEAGGGNEQYF. The V call is TRBV7-9, the J call TRBJ2-7, with 8 positions matching TRBD1. CDR1 SEHNR and CDR2 FQNEAQ come from the germline V gene (reference sequence). The V gene end was trimmed by 6 bases and the J gene end by 5 bases; junction bases not matched to a gene: 12. This CDR3 is 15 amino acids long. Filled out from reference TRBV7-9 and TRBJ2-7, the complete variable domain reads DTGVSQNPRHKITKRGQNVTFRCDPISEHNRLYWYRQTLGQGPEFLTYFQNEAQLEKSRLLSDRFSAERPKGSFSTLEIQRTEQGDSAMYLCASSPEAGGGNEQYFGPGTRLTVT.

V is TRBV3-1 (or the pseudogene TRBV3-2) and J is TRBJ2-7; 14 nucleotides match TRBD2. The CDR3 spans 19 residues. V shed 8 bases and J 2 bases; nucleotides not matched to a gene: 17. Germline V lookup: CDR1 LGHDT, CDR2 YNNKEL (reference sequence). The CDR3 loop reads CASAPLTGGLAGAPYEQYF. The CDR3 bases are TGTGCCAGCGCCCCCCTAACTGGGGGACTAGCGGGGGCCCCCTACGAGCAGTACTTC.

The DNA for the CDR3 is TGCGCCAGCAGCTTGGCCCAACAGGGGGCAAACATTCAGTACTTC. Translated, it gives CASSLAQQGANIQYF. The V gene is TRBV5-1, the J gene TRBJ2-4, with 9 bases identical to TRBD1. CDR1 SGHRS and CDR2 YFSETQ come from the germline V gene. CDR3 length: 15 amino acids. The V gene end was trimmed by 0 bases and the J gene end by 6 bases; junction bases not matched to a gene: 4.